Presented here are 22 T cell receptor beta chains from one specimen sequenced in a study of cytomegalovirus exposure and HLA in healthy donors. A multiplex PCR was run with 60 Vbeta primers and 13 Jbeta primers. Some clones are missing from TCRdb's copy, which holds only in-frame ones; the method was immunoSEQ multiplex PCR. The table shows around 150,000 clones, with around 80% occurring only once. Sequenced material: PBMCs. Receptor source: a man between 35 and 55 years old in good health and CMV-seropositive.

This chain links TRBV7-9 with TRBJ2-3, with D perhaps TRBD1 (5 bases). This CDR3 has 15 amino acids. Germline-derived CDR1 and CDR2 are SEHNR and FQNEAQ (reference sequence). V dropped 5 bases and J dropped 2 bases, with 14 bases sitting between them. The DNA for the CDR3 is TGTGCCAGCAGCCCACTGACAGCTCTCACAGATACGCAGTATTTT. This gives the protein CASSPLTALTDTQYF.

A few counts support this clone. The rearrangement joins TRBV5-4 to TRBJ2-5; TRBD1 aligns across 9 bases. The CDR3 sequence is 16 residues long. V was clipped by 4 bases and J by 3 bases; unmatched bases: 10. Germline V gene lookup returns CDR1 SGHNT and CDR2 YYREEE (reference sequence). This chain's CDR3 is CASSPGTGQGKETQYF. In nucleotides, the CDR3 is TGTGCCAGCAGCCCCGGAACGGGACAGGGAAAAGAGACCCAGTACTTC.

The rearrangement links TRBV5-8 to TRBJ2-3, with 8 bases lining up with TRBD2. In germline, CDR1 is SGHTS, CDR2 YDEGEE. The CDR3 loop spans 16 amino acids. V was clipped by 3 bases and J by 4 bases; unmatched bases: 10. The CDR3 nucleotides are TGTGCCAGCAGCTCTGGACTAGCTCATTTCGCAGATACGCAGTATTTT. Its translation is CASSSGLAHFADTQYF.

In nucleotides, the CDR3 is TGTGCCAGCAGCATCCGGGACAGGGGGCCCTATCAGCCCCAGCATTTT. Its protein product is CASSIRDRGPYQPQHF. This sequence joins TRBV5-6 and TRBJ1-5; TRBD1 aligns across 12 bases. There are 16 residues in the CDR3. J was trimmed by 5 bases and V by 4 bases; bases with no gene match: 7. Germline CDR1 reads SGHDT; CDR2 reads YYEEEE. Supplemented by reference TRBV5-6 and TRBJ1-5, the full variable domain reads DAGVTQSPTHLIKTRGQQVTLRCSPKSGHDTVSWYQQALGQGPQFIFQYYEEEERQRGNFPDRFSGHQFPNYSSELNVNALLLGDSALYLCASSIRDRGPYQPQHFGDGTRLSIL.

This rearrangement joins TRBV10-1 to TRBJ2-7; 7 bases agree with TRBD2. CDR1 and CDR2 (germline): WNHNN, SYGVQD (reference sequence). CDR3 length equals 13 residues. J was trimmed by 3 bases and V by 2 bases; bases with no gene match: 1. The CDR3 DNA reads TGCGCCAGCAGTGAGACGGGGGGCTACGAGCAGTACTTC. Protein: CASSETGGYEQYF.

The chain employs TRBV30 and TRBJ1-1; 8 positions match TRBD1. Per germline, CDR1 GTSNPN and CDR2 SVGIG (reference sequence). V lost 4 bases and J lost 5; bases outside the gene matches: 9. The CDR3 totals 14 residues. In DNA, the CDR3 is TGTGCCTGGACCCGGGACAGGAAGACAACTGAAGCTTTCTTT. Amino acid sequence: CAWTRDRKTTEAFF.

The chain carries TRBV29-1 and TRBJ1-1; 9 bases agree with TRBD1. The junction had 6 bases not matched to a gene; V was cut back by 5 bases and J by 5 bases. Germline V CDR1 and CDR2: SQVTM, ANQGSEA. CDR3 length equals 13 residues. The DNA of the CDR3 is TGCAGCGTTCGGGGACAGGGAGGAACTGAAGCTTTCTTT. Residues: CSVRGQGGTEAFF.

This clone was detected only a few times. The V and J genes are TRBV4-1 and TRBJ2-7, with 11 bases that match TRBD2. The germline V gene encodes CDR1 MGHRA and CDR2 YSYEKL. The ends lost 0 bases at V and 3 bases at J; junction bases unmatched: 10. CDR3 length equals 18 residues. The CDR3 region is CASSQELAGEHVVYEQYF. In DNA form, the CDR3 reads TGCGCCAGCAGCCAAGAACTAGCGGGAGAACACGTGGTCTACGAGCAGTACTTC.

The V call is TRBV5-1, the J call TRBJ2-3; D is possibly TRBD2 (6 bases). The V and J ends lost 4 bases and 0 bases respectively, with 12 bases between them. The CDR3 consists of 15 residues. The germline V gene encodes CDR1 SGHRS and CDR2 YFSETQ. The DNA of the CDR3 is TGCGCCAGCAGCCCCTGGGGGGTAAGCACAGATACGCAGTATTTT. It yields the protein CASSPWGVSTDTQYF. The full variable domain, with the rest looked up from reference TRBV5-1 and TRBJ2-3, is KAGVTQTPRYLIKTRGQQVTLSCSPISGHRSVSWYQQTPGQGLQFLFEYFSETQRNKGNFPGRFSGRQFSNSRSEMNVSTLELGDSALYLCASSPWGVSTDTQYFGPGTRLTVL.

This chain connects TRBV5-1 to TRBJ1-2, with D unresolved. This CDR3 contains 14 residues. Trimming left V 0 bases short and J 3 bases short, with 9 bases between. The germline CDR1 and CDR2 sequences are SGHRS and YFSETQ. CDR3 sequence: CASSLAGKDYGYTF. CDR3 nucleotide sequence: TGCGCCAGCAGCTTGGCAGGTAAAGACTATGGCTACACCTTC.

This chain joins TRBV27 and TRBJ2-7, with D tentatively TRBD2 (5 bases). The CDR3 contains 14 residues. CDR1 and CDR2 from the germline V gene are MNHEY and SMNVEV (reference sequence). V lost 5 bases and J 3 bases, leaving 14 bases between the germline ends. The CDR3: CASSGRTSSYEQYF. Written as DNA, the CDR3 is TGTGCCAGCAGTGGAAGGACTTCAAGCTACGAGCAGTACTTC.

This chain links TRBV30 with TRBJ2-7, with a possible D match to TRBD2 (5 bases). The CDR3 consists of 12 residues. Trimming cost V 0 bases and J 6 bases, with 9 bases left between them. Germline assignment: CDR1 GTSNPN and CDR2 SVGIG (reference sequence). The CDR3 sequence is CAWSVGGSEQYF. Written as DNA, the CDR3 is TGTGCCTGGAGTGTCGGTGGGAGCGAGCAGTACTTC.

The chain combines TRBV10-2 with TRBJ2-3, with 11 bases fitting TRBD2. J gave up 4 bases and V 11 bases, and 5 bases lay outside the gene matches. Germline CDR1 reads WSHSY; CDR2 reads SAAADI. This CDR3 contains 13 residues. The CDR3 spells CACSGREADTQYF. The CDR3 nucleotides read TGCGCCTGTAGCGGGAGGGAGGCAGATACGCAGTATTTT.

V is TRBV19 and J is TRBJ1-2; 7 positions match TRBD1. Germline V lookup: CDR1 LNHDA, CDR2 SQIVND (reference sequence). The ends lost 5 bases at V and 6 bases at J; junction bases unmatched: 21. This CDR3 region has 18 residues. Here the CDR3 DNA reads TGTGCCAGTAGTGGCGAAACAGGGGAAGCGACTGCCAGACATGGCTACACCTTC. As protein: CASSGETGEATARHGYTF. The full variable domain, in which reference TRBV19 and TRBJ1-2 provide the parts outside the CDR3, is DGGITQSPKYLFRKEGQNVTLSCEQNLNHDAMYWYRQDPGQGLRLIYYSQIVNDFQKGDIAEGYSVSREKKESFPLTVTSAQKNPTAFYLCASSGETGEATARHGYTFGSGTRLTVV.

The gene calls are TRBV28 and TRBJ2-5; the match to TRBD2 covers 12 bases. CDR3 length equals 15 residues. V trimming: 4 bases; J trimming: 7 bases; junction bases outside the gene matches: 7. Germline V gives CDR1 MDHEN, CDR2 SYDVKM. For the CDR3, the DNA is TGTGCCAGCAGTTCCCGACTAGCGGGAGTGGTGACCCAGTACTTC. Its translation is CASSSRLAGVVTQYF. The variable domain in full, completed from reference TRBV28 and TRBJ2-5, reads DVKVTQSSRYLVKRTGEKVFLECVQDMDHENMFWYRQDPGLGLRLIYFSYDVKMKEKGDIPEGYSVSREKKERFSLILESASTNQTSMYLCASSSRLAGVVTQYFGPGTRLLVL.

This chain uses TRBV28 with TRBJ2-1; 7 bases agree with TRBD2. The CDR3 is 17 amino acids. The V gene end was trimmed by 7 bases and the J gene end by 4 bases; junction bases not matched to a gene: 16. The germline CDR1 and CDR2 sequences are MDHEN and SYDVKM. The CDR3 sequence is CASTTLAGWGVYNEQFF. In DNA, the CDR3 is TGTGCCAGCACCACCTTAGCGGGTTGGGGGGTTTACAATGAGCAGTTCTTC.

In regard to this clone: Other DNA sequences within the sample encode an identical CDR3. The genes are TRBV9 and TRBJ1-1, with D perhaps TRBD1 (6 bases). CDR3 length equals 13 residues. Trimming left V 4 bases short and J 1 base short, with 8 bases between. Germline V gives CDR1 SGDLS, CDR2 YYNGEE. CDR3 sequence: CASSRDTNTEAFF. The CDR3 DNA follows: TGTGCCAGCAGCCGGGACACGAACACTGAAGCTTTCTTT.

The chain recombines TRBV19 with TRBJ1-1, with no clear D. V lost 5 bases to trimming and J lost 2 bases, with 9 bases between them. The CDR3 is 13 amino acids. Germline V gives CDR1 LNHDA, CDR2 SQIVND (reference sequence). CDR3 residues: CASSYTRNTEAFF. The CDR3 DNA is TGTGCCAGTAGTTACACCCGAAACACTGAAGCTTTCTTT. The full variable domain, its missing parts supplied by reference TRBV19 and TRBJ1-1, is DGGITQSPKYLFRKEGQNVTLSCEQNLNHDAMYWYRQDPGQGLRLIYYSQIVNDFQKGDIAEGYSVSREKKESFPLTVTSAQKNPTAFYLCASSYTRNTEAFFGQGTRLTVV.

The rearrangement uses TRBV30 and TRBJ1-5; 7 bases line up with TRBD1. Per the germline V gene, CDR1 is GTSNPN and CDR2 is SVGIG (reference sequence). Germline trimming cut 0 bases from V and 6 bases from J; bases unmatched to any gene: 5. The CDR3 spans 14 residues. The CDR3 protein is CAWSVGRGAQPQHF. The CDR3 DNA is TGTGCCTGGAGTGTCGGCAGGGGGGCTCAGCCCCAGCATTTT. Based on the CDR3 plus reference TRBV30 and TRBJ1-5, the full variable domain is SQTIHQWPATLVQPVGSPLSLECTVEGTSNPNLYWYRQAAGRGLQLLFYSVGIGQISSEVPQNLSASRPQDRQFILSSKKLLLSDSGFYLCAWSVGRGAQPQHFGDGTRLSIL.

The chain is built from TRBV27 and TRBJ1-2, with 9 bases fitting TRBD1. CDR3 length: 17 amino acids. Germline trimming cut 5 bases from V and 2 bases from J; bases unmatched to any gene: 12. CDR1 and CDR2 from the germline V gene are MNHEY and SMNVEV (reference sequence). The CDR3 loop is CASSLLSGTGPNYGYTF. DNA for the CDR3: TGTGCCAGCAGTCTGCTCTCCGGGACAGGGCCCAACTATGGCTACACCTTC.

This chain links TRBV28 with TRBJ1-5; the D gene is possibly TRBD1 (5 bases). The CDR3 length is 16 residues. Trimming removed 6 bases at V and 1 base at J, with 16 bases between. Germline V gene data show CDR1 as MDHEN and CDR2 as SYDVKM. The CDR3 here is CASRPRGRESNQPQHF. CDR3 in DNA: TGTGCCAGCAGACCCCGGGGCCGGGAGAGCAATCAGCCCCAGCATTTT.

The CDR3 DNA reads as TGTGCCAGCAGCTCTCGACTAGCGGGAGTGGGCTACGAGCAGTACTTC. Translation gives CASSSRLAGVGYEQYF. The J gene is TRBJ2-7, the V gene TRBV7-9, with 12 nucleotides matching TRBD2. Germline V gene lookup returns CDR1 SEHNR and CDR2 FQNEAQ (reference sequence). The ends lost 4 bases at V and 3 bases at J; junction bases unmatched: 7. The CDR3 loop spans 16 amino acids.